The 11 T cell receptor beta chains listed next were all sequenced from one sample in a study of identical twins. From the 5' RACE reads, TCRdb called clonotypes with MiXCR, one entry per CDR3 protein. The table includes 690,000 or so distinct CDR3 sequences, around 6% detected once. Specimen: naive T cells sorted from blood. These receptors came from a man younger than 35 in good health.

CDR3 sequence: CASSHVDSGSTDTQYF. The CDR3 nucleotides are TGTGCCAGCAGCCACGTGGATAGCGGGAGCACAGATACGCAGTATTTT. V usage is TRBV5-6 and J usage is TRBJ2-3; 7 positions agree with TRBD2. After removal of 4 bases from V and 0 bases from J, the junction contained 8 bases not matched to a gene. The CDR3 runs 16 residues. Germline V gene sequence: CDR1 SGHDT, CDR2 YYEEEE.

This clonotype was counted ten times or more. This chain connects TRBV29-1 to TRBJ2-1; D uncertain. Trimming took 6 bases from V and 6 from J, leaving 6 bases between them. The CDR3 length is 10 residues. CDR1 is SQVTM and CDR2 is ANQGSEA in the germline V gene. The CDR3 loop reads CSVATNEQFF. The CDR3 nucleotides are TGCAGCGTCGCGACCAATGAGCAGTTCTTC.

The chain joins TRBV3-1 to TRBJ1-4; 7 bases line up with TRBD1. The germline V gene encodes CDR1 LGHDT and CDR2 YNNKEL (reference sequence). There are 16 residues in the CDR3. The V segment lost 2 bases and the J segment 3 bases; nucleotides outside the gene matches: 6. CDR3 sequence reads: CASSQPWTGSNEKLFF. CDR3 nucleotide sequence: TGTGCCAGCAGCCAACCTTGGACAGGATCTAATGAAAAACTGTTTTTT.

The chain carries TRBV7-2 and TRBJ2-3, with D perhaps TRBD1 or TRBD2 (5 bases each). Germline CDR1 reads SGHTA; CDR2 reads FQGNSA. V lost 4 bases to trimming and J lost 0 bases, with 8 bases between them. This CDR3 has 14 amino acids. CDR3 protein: CASSWWGSTDTQYF. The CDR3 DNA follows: TGTGCCAGCAGCTGGTGGGGGAGCACAGATACGCAGTATTTT.

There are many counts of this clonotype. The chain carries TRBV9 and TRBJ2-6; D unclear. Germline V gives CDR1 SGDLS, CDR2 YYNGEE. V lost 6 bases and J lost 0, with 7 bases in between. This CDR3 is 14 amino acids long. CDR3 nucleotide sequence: TGTGCCAGCAAATCTGGCTCTGGGGCCAACGTCCTGACTTTC. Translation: CASKSGSGANVLTF. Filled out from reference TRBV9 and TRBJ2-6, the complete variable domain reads DSGVTQTPKHLITATGQRVTLRCSPRSGDLSVYWYQQSLDQGLQFLIQYYNGEERAKGNILERFSAQQFPDLHSELNLSSLELGDSALYFCASKSGSGANVLTFGAGSRLTVL.

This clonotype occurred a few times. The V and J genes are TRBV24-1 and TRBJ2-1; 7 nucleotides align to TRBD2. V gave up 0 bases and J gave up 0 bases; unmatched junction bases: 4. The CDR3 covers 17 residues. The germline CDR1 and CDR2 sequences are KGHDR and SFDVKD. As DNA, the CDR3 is TGTGCCACCAGTGATTTGGGGGGGGTAAGCTCCTACAATGAGCAGTTCTTC. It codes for CATSDLGGVSSYNEQFF.

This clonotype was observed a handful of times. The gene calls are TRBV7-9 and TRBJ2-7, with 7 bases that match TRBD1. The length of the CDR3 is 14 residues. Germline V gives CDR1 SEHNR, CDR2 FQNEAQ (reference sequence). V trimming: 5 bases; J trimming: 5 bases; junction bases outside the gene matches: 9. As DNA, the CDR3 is TGTGCCAGCAGCCAAACAGGGGTAATCGACGAGCAGTACTTC. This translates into CASSQTGVIDEQYF.

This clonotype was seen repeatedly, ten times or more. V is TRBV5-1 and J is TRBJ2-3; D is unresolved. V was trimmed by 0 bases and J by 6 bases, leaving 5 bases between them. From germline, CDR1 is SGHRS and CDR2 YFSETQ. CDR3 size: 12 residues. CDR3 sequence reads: CASSLVFDTQYF. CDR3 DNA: TGCGCCAGCAGCTTGGTATTTGATACGCAGTATTTT.

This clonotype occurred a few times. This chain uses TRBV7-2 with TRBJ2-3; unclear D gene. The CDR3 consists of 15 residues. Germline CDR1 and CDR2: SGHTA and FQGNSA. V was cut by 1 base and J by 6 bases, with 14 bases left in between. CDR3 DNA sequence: TGTGCCAGCAGCTTAGGCTCGCTCCCCAGGGATACGCAGTATTTT. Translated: CASSLGSLPRDTQYF.

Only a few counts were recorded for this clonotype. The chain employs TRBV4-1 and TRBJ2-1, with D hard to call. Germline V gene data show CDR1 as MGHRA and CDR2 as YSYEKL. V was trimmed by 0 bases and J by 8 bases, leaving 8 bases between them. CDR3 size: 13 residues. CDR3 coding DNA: TGCGCCAGCAGCCAAGAGAACGCGGATGAGCAGTTCTTC. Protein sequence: CASSQENADEQFF.

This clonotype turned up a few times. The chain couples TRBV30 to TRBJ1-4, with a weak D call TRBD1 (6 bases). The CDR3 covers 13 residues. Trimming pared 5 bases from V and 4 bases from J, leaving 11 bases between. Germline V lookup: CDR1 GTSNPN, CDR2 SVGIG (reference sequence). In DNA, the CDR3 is TGTGCCTGGGACAGGTCCCTTAATGAAAAACTGTTTTTT. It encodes CAWDRSLNEKLFF. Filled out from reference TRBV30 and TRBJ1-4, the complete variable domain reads SQTIHQWPATLVQPVGSPLSLECTVEGTSNPNLYWYRQAAGRGLQLLFYSVGIGQISSEVPQNLSASRPQDRQFILSSKKLLLSDSGFYLCAWDRSLNEKLFFGSGTQLSVL.